The 10 T cell receptor beta chains given below trace back to one sample, sequenced in a study of T cells in Graves' hyperthyroidism and ophthalmopathy. RNA transcripts served as the template for amplifying TCR beta CDR3 regions. The study used the HTBI primer set for a first-round RT-PCR of the TCR CDR3. TCRdb re-analysed the multiplex PCR reads in MiXCR, keeping a single row per CDR3 protein. The sample lists hundreds of thousands of distinct CDR3 sequences, approximately 17% occurring once. The sample taken for sequencing was blood. Every receptor here comes from a woman under 30 with Graves' ophthalmopathy.

This clonotype came up many times. The chain is built from TRBV6-5 and TRBJ2-3; D not resolved. V was trimmed by 2 bases and J by 2 bases, leaving 8 bases between them. The CDR3 is 14 amino acids. Germline values: CDR1 MNHEY, CDR2 SVGAGI. The CDR3 spells CASSYVVDTDTQYF. The CDR3 region has the DNA TGTGCCAGCAGTTACGTGGTCGACACAGATACGCAGTATTTT.

Note on this clonotype: A much more abundant neighbour one base away suggests this may be a read error. This chain connects TRBV10-3 to TRBJ1-4; D gene uncertain. Germline CDR1 is ENHRY and CDR2 is SYGVKD. This CDR3 spans 14 amino acids. CDR3 nucleotide sequence: TGTGCCATCAGTGACGGAGCAACTAATGAAAAACCGTTTTTT. This sequence encodes CAISDGATNEKPFF.

In nucleotides, the CDR3 is TGTGCCAGCAGTTACAAAAACCCAAACTATGGCTACACCTTC. This translates into CASSYKNPNYGYTF. The chain is built from TRBV6-5 and TRBJ1-2; D ambiguous. V gave up 2 bases and J gave up 2 bases, with 9 bases separating them. The CDR3 is made up of 14 amino acids. CDR1 is MNHEY and CDR2 is SVGAGI in the germline V gene.

A few counts support this clonotype. This sequence joins TRBV5-1 and TRBJ1-2, with D unclear. This CDR3 region has 13 residues. CDR1 is SGHRS and CDR2 is YFSETQ in the germline V gene. V was trimmed by 1 base and J by 7 bases, leaving 11 bases between them. DNA for the CDR3: TGCGCCAGCAGCTTGAGGTCCAGAGGTGGCTACACCTTC. Translated: CASSLRSRGGYTF.

This clonotype was detected only a few times. This rearrangement joins TRBV27 to TRBJ1-5, with D possibly TRBD1 on 6 matching bases. Trimming left V 6 bases short and J 6 bases short, with 18 bases between. From germline, CDR1 is MNHEY and CDR2 SMNVEV (reference sequence). The CDR3 contains 15 residues. CDR3: CASRSLTGIGQPQHF. CDR3 DNA sequence: TGTGCCAGCAGATCTCTCACAGGGATCGGTCAGCCCCAGCATTTT.

This clonotype was detected many times. This chain joins TRBV20-1 and TRBJ2-3; TRBD2 is a possible D gene (7 bases). CDR1 and CDR2 from the germline V gene are DFQATT and SNEGSKA (reference sequence). V gave up 5 bases and J gave up 4 bases, with 28 bases separating them. CDR3 length: 18 amino acids. CDR3 bases: TGCAGTGCTTCCCGGGGGCTCCTTAGCGGGTGGGACCCAGATACGCAGTATTTT. It specifies CSASRGLLSGWDPDTQYF.

This chain connects TRBV7-9 to TRBJ1-2; a weak D match, TRBD1 (5 bases). Germline V gives CDR1 SEHNR, CDR2 FQNEAQ (reference sequence). This CDR3 comprises 13 residues. The V end lost 4 bases, the J end lost 7 bases, and 13 bases lay between the germline ends. In DNA, the CDR3 is TGTGCCAGCAGCTCCAGGGTTTATAGTGGCTACACCTTC. It encodes CASSSRVYSGYTF.

This clonotype was picked up many times. V gene TRBV28 combines with J gene TRBJ1-5, with 10 bases identical to TRBD1. The junction had 2 bases not matched to a gene; V was cut back by 6 bases and J by 6 bases. Germline lookup yields CDR1 MDHEN and CDR2 SYDVKM. The CDR3 has 13 amino acids. Here the CDR3 reads CASSRQGAQPQHF. The CDR3 DNA reads TGTGCCAGCAGCCGACAGGGGGCTCAGCCCCAGCATTTT.

The rearrangement links TRBV14 to TRBJ1-1; D gene uncertain. V was clipped by 4 bases and J by 5 bases, with 11 bases between them. The germline V gene has CDR1 SGHDN and CDR2 FVKESK. This CDR3 is built from 13 residues. This CDR3 is CASSPRITTEAFF. As DNA, the CDR3 is TGTGCCAGCAGCCCGAGGATAACGACTGAAGCTTTCTTT.

J is TRBJ2-5 and V is TRBV28, with TRBD1 as a possible D gene (7 bases). With 3 bases removed from V and 5 bases from J, the gap between germline ends came to 16 bases. There are 15 residues in the CDR3. The V gene's germline CDR1 is MDHEN and CDR2 SYDVKM. The CDR3 nucleotides are TGTGCCAGCAGTTTTAACGCAGGGGGGATGGAGACCCAGTACTTC. Amino acid sequence: CASSFNAGGMETQYF.